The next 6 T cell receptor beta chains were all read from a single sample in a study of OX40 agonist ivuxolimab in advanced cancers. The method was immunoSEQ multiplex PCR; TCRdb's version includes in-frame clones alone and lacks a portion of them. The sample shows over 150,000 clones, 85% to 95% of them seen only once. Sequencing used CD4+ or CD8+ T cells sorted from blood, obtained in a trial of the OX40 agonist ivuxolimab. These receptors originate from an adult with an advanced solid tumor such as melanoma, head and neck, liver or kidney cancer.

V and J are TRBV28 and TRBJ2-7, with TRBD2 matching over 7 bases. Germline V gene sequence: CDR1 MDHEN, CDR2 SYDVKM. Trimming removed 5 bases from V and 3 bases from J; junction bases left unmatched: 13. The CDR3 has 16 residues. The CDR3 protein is CASSPRGLVKNYEQYF. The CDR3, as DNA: TGTGCCAGCAGTCCCAGAGGACTAGTAAAAAACTACGAGCAGTACTTC.

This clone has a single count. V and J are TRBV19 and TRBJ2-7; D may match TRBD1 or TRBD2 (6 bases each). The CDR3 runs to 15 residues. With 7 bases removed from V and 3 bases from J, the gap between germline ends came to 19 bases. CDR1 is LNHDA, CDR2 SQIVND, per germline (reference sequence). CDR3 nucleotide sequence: TGTGCCAGTACCCTTCAAGGCAGGGGAGGCTACGAGCAGTACTTC. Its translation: CASTLQGRGGYEQYF.

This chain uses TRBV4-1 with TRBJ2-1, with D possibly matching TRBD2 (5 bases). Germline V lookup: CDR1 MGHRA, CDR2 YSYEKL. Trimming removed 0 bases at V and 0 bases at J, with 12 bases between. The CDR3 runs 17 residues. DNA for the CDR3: TGCGCCAGCAGCCAAGAAGGAGCGGTAGGCTCCTACAATGAGCAGTTCTTC. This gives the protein CASSQEGAVGSYNEQFF.

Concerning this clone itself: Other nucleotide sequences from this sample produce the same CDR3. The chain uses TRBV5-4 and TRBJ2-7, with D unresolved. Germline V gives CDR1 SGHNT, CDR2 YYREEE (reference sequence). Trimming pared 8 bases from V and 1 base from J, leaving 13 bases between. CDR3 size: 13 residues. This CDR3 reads CASSPTYSYEQYF. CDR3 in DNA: TGTGCCAGTAGCCCGACATATTCCTACGAGCAGTACTTC.

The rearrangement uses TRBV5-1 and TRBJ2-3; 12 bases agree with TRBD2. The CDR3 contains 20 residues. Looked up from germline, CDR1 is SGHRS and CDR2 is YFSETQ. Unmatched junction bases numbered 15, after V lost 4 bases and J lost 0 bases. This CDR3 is CASSSGASGRVFTSTDTQYF. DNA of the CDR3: TGCGCCAGCAGCAGCGGGGCTAGCGGGAGGGTATTTACTAGCACAGATACGCAGTATTTT.

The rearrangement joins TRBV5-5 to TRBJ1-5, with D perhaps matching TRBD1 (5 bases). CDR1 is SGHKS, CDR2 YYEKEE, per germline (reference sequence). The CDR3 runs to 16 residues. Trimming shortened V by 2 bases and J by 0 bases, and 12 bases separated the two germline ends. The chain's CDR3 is CASSFRGTYSNQPQHF. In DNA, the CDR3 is TGTGCCAGCAGCTTCCGGGGGACTTATAGCAATCAGCCCCAGCATTTT.